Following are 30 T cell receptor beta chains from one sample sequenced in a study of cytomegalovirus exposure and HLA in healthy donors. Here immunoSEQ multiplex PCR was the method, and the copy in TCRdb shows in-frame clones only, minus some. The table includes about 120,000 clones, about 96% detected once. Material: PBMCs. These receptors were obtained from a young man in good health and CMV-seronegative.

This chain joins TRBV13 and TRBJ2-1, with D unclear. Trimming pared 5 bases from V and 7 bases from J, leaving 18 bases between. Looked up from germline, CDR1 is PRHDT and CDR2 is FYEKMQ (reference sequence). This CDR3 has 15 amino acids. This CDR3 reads CASSLTEFKTNEQFF. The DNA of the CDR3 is TGTGCCAGCAGCCTGACCGAGTTCAAGACAAATGAGCAGTTCTTC.

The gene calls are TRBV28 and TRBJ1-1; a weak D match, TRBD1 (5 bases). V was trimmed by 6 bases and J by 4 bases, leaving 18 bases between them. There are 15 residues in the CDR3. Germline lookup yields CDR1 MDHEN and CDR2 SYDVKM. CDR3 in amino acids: CASSANGGMSTEAFF. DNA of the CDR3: TGTGCCAGCAGCGCTAACGGGGGGATGAGCACTGAAGCTTTCTTT.

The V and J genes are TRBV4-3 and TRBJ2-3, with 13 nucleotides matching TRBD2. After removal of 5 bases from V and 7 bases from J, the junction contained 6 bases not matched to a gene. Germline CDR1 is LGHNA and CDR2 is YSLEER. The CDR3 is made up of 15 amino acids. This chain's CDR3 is CASSSRTSGSNTQYF. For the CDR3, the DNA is TGCGCCAGCAGCTCCCGGACTAGCGGGAGTAATACGCAGTATTTT.

The CDR3 loop is CASSLQPGETQYF. In DNA, the CDR3 is TGTGCCAGCAGCTTACAGCCGGGAGAGACCCAGTACTTC. The rearrangement uses TRBV7-2 and TRBJ2-5; D remains ambiguous. The CDR3 runs 13 residues. In germline, CDR1 is SGHTA, CDR2 FQGNSA. Trimming took 2 bases from V and 4 from J, leaving 8 bases between them.

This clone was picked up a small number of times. For the CDR3, the DNA is TGTGCCAGCAGCGCTAGCGGGGGACAGTTCTTC. Protein: CASSASGGQFF. The genes are TRBV9 and TRBJ2-1; 10 bases align to TRBD2. Germline lookup yields CDR1 SGDLS and CDR2 YYNGEE. Trimming cost V 3 bases and J 13 bases; bases outside gene matches: 1. The length of the CDR3 is 11 residues.

CDR3 region: CASSPRTGGQPQHF. In DNA, the CDR3 is TGTGCCAGCAGTCCCCGGACAGGGGGACAGCCCCAGCATTTT. The rearrangement joins TRBV28 to TRBJ1-5; 10 bases are a match to TRBD1. Germline V CDR1 and CDR2: MDHEN, SYDVKM. The CDR3 has 14 residues. Germline trimming cut 5 bases from V and 7 bases from J; bases unmatched to any gene: 5. Using reference TRBV28 and TRBJ1-5 for the parts outside the CDR3, the full variable domain is DVKVTQSSRYLVKRTGEKVFLECVQDMDHENMFWYRQDPGLGLRLIYFSYDVKMKEKGDIPEGYSVSREKKERFSLILESASTNQTSMYLCASSPRTGGQPQHFGDGTRLSIL.

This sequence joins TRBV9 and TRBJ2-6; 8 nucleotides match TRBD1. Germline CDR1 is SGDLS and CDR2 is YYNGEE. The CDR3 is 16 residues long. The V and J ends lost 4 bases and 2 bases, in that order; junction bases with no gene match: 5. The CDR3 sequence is CASSYRTGTGANVLTF. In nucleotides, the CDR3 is TGTGCCAGCAGCTACCGGACAGGGACTGGGGCCAACGTCCTGACTTTC.

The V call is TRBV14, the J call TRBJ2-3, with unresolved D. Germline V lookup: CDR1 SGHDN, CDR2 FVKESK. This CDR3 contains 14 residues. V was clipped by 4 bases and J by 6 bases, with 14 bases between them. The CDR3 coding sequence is TGTGCCAGCAGCCCCCGTCCCAACTTTGATACGCAGTATTTT. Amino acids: CASSPRPNFDTQYF.

The DNA for the CDR3 is TGTGCCAGCAACTCGGGAGGGCCGAGAGATACGCAGTATTTT. Its protein is CASNSGGPRDTQYF. V usage is TRBV7-3 and J usage is TRBJ2-3, with TRBD2 identical over 8 bases. Germline values: CDR1 SGHTA, CDR2 FQGTGA. This CDR3 region has 14 residues. V gave up 7 bases and J gave up 5 bases; unmatched junction bases: 8.

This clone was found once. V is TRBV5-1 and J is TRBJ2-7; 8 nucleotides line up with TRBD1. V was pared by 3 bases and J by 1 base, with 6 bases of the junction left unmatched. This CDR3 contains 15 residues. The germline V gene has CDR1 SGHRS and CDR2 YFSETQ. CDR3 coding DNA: TGCGCCAGCAGCTCGACCGGGACAGGTTCCTACGAGCAGTACTTC. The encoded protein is CASSSTGTGSYEQYF.

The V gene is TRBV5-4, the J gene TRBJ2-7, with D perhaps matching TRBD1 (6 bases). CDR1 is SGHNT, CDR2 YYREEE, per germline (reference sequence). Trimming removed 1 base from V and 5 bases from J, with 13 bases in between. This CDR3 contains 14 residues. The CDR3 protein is CASSLRDRYHEQYF. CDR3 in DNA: TGTGCCAGCAGCTTGCGTGACAGGTATCACGAGCAGTACTTC.

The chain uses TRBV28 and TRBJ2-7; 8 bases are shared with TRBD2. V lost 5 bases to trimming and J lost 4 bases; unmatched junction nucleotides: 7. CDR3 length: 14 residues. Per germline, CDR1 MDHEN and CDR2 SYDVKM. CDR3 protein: CASSPLAGYYEQYF. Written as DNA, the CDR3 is TGTGCCAGCAGTCCCTTAGCGGGGTATTACGAGCAGTACTTC. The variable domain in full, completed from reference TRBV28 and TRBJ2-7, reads DVKVTQSSRYLVKRTGEKVFLECVQDMDHENMFWYRQDPGLGLRLIYFSYDVKMKEKGDIPEGYSVSREKKERFSLILESASTNQTSMYLCASSPLAGYYEQYFGPGTRLTVT.

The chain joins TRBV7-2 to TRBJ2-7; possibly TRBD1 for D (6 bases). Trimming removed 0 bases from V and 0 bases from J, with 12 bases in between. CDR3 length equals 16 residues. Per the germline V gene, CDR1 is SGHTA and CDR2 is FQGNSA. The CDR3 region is CASSLAGQGPSYEQYF. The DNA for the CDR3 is TGTGCCAGCAGCTTAGCCGGGCAGGGGCCCTCCTACGAGCAGTACTTC.

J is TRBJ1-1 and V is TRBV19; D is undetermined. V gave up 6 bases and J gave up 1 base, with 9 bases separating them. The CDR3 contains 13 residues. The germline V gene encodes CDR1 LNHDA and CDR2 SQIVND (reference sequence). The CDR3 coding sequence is TGTGCCAGTAGCTACACAGCGAACACTGAAGCTTTCTTT. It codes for CASSYTANTEAFF.

CDR3 sequence reads: CAITPGRGMDTEAFF. The CDR3 coding sequence is TGTGCCATCACCCCGGGGAGGGGGATGGACACTGAAGCTTTCTTT. J is TRBJ1-1 and V is TRBV10-3; D may be TRBD1 (6 bases). This CDR3 is 15 amino acids long. V was shortened by 7 bases and J by 3 bases, with 18 bases between the two germline ends. Germline CDR1 ENHRY, CDR2 SYGVKD.

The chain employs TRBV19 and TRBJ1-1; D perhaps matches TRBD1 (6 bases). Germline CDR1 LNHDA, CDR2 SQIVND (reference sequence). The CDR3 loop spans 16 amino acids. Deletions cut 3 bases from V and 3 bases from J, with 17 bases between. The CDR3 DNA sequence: TGTGCCAGTAGTATTGGTTGGACAGTTTACGACACTGAAGCTTTCTTT. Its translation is CASSIGWTVYDTEAFF.

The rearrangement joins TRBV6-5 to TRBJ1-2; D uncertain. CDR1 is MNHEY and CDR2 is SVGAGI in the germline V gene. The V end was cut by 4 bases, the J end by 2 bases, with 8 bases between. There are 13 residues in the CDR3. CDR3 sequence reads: CASSFGRNYGYTF. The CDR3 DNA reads TGTGCCAGCAGTTTTGGCAGAAACTATGGCTACACCTTC.

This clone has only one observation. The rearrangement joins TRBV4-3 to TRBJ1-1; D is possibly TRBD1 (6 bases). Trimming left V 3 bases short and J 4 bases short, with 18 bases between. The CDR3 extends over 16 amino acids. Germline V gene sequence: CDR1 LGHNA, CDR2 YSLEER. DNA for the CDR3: TGCGCCAGCAGCCAGGGGCCACAAGGGGGAACCACTGAAGCTTTCTTT. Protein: CASSQGPQGGTTEAFF.

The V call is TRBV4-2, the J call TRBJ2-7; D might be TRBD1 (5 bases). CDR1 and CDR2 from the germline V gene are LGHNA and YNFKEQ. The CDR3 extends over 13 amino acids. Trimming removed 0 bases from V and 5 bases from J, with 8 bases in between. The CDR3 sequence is CASSQDPGNEQYF. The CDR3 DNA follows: TGTGCCAGCAGCCAAGATCCAGGGAACGAGCAGTACTTC.

The CDR3 nucleotides are TGTGCCAGCAGCAGGGACAGGGGGACCTACGAGCAGTACTTC. Translation gives CASSRDRGTYEQYF. V usage is TRBV5-4 and J usage is TRBJ2-7; 11 nucleotides match TRBD1. Trimming took 4 bases from V and 2 from J; bases not matched to a gene: 2. The CDR3 sequence is 14 residues long. Germline V gene data show CDR1 as SGHNT and CDR2 as YYREEE (reference sequence).

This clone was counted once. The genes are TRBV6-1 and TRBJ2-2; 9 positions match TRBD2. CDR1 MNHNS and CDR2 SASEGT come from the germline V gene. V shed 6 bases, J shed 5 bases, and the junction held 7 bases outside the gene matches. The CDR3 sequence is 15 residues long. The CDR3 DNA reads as TGTGCCAGCAGCGTAGCGGGAGAGGGGACCGGGGAGCTGTTTTTT. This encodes CASSVAGEGTGELFF.

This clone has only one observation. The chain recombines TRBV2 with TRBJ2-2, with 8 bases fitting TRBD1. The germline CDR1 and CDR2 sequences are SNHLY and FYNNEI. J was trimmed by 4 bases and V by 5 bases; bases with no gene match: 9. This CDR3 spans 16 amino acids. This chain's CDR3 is CASSIDGTGGTGELFF. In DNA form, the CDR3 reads TGTGCCAGCAGTATAGACGGGACAGGCGGCACCGGGGAGCTGTTTTTT.

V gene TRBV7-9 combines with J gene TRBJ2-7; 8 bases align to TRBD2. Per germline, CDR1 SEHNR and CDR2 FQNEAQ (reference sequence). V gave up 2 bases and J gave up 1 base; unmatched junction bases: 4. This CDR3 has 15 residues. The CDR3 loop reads CASSLTSGDSYEQYF. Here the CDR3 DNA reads TGTGCCAGCAGCTTAACTAGCGGAGATTCCTACGAGCAGTACTTC.

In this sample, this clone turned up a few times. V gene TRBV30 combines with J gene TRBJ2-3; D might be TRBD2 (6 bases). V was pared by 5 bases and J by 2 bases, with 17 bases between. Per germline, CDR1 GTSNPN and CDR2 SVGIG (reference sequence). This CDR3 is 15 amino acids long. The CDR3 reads CAWDETSLNTDTQYF. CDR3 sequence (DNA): TGTGCCTGGGATGAGACTAGTCTGAACACAGATACGCAGTATTTT.

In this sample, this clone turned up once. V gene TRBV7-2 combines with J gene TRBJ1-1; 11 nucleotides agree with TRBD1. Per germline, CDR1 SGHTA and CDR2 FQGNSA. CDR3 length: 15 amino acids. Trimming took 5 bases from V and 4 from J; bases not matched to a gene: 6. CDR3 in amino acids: CASSVTGTGGTEAFF. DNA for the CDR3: TGTGCCAGCAGCGTCACCGGGACAGGGGGCACTGAAGCTTTCTTT.

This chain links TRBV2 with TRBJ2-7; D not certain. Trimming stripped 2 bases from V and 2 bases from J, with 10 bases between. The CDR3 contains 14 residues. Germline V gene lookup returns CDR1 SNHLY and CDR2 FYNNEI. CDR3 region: CASSEQAAAYEQYF. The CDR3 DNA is TGTGCCAGCAGTGAACAGGCAGCCGCCTACGAGCAGTACTTC.

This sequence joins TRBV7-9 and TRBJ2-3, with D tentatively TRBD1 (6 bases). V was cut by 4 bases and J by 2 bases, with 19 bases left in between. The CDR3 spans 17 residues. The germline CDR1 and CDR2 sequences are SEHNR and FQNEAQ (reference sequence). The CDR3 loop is CASSSITGYRFTDTQYF. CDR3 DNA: TGTGCCAGCAGCTCGATCACAGGGTACCGTTTCACAGATACGCAGTATTTT.

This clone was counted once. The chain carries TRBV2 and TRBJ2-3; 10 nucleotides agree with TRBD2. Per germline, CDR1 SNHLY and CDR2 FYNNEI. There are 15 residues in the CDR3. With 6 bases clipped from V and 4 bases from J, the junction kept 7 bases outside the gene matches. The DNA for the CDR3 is TGTGCCAGCAGGGAGCTAGCGGGAGTGGCAGATACGCAGTATTTT. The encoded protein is CASRELAGVADTQYF.

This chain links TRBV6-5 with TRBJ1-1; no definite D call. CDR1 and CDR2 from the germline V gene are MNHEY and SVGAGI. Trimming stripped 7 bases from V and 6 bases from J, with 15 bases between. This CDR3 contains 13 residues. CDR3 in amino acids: CASKIGVAPEAFF. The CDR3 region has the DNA TGTGCCAGCAAGATCGGGGTCGCACCTGAAGCTTTCTTT.

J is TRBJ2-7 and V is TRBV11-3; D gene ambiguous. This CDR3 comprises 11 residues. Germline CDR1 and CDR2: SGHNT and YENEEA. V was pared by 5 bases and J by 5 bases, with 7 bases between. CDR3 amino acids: CASSLVDEQYF. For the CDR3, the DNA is TGTGCCAGCAGCCTTGTCGACGAGCAGTACTTC.